Each of the 3 T cell receptor beta chains below was sequenced from the same sample in a study of blood T cells in healthy people across ages. A J-beta primer mix and a sample-barcoded 5' primer were used in a second PCR of about 6 to 12 cycles. MiXCR, applied by TCRdb to the 5' RACE reads, yields one record per CDR3 protein. The sample consists of roughly 1.7 million distinct CDR3 sequences, about 32% of them appearing once. Sequenced: blood. Receptors originate from a woman under 40 in good health.

The chain recombines TRBV7-3 with TRBJ2-5; TRBD2 matches 12 bases. The germline gives CDR1 SGHTA, CDR2 FQGTGA. The junction had 9 bases not matched to a gene; V was cut back by 5 bases and J by 5 bases. CDR3 length: 16 residues. CDR3 in DNA: TGTGCCAGCAGCCGGACTAGCGGGGTGGGTTGGGAGACCCAGTACTTC. Translated: CASSRTSGVGWETQYF. Using reference TRBV7-3 and TRBJ2-5 for the parts outside the CDR3, the full variable domain is GAGVSQTPSNKVTEKGKYVELRCDPISGHTALYWYRQSLGQGPEFLIYFQGTGAADDSGLPNDRFFAVRPEGSVSTLKIQRTERGDSAVYLCASSRTSGVGWETQYFGPGTRLLVL.

The chain combines TRBV20-1 with TRBJ2-1; 9 nucleotides line up with TRBD1. The germline V gene has CDR1 DFQATT and CDR2 SNEGSKA (reference sequence). Trimming cost V 6 bases and J 11 bases; bases outside gene matches: 11. The length of the CDR3 is 13 residues. CDR3 in DNA: TGCAGTGCGAGCGAACCGGGACAGGGAAAGCAGTTCTTC. Translated: CSASEPGQGKQFF.

CDR3 residues: CASSLSLGAGEVRVNTEAFF. The CDR3 coding sequence is TGTGCCAGCAGTTTATCGTTGGGGGCAGGGGAAGTTCGCGTGAACACTGAAGCTTTCTTT. This chain uses TRBV27 with TRBJ1-1; D possibly corresponds to TRBD1 (6 bases). Between the trimmed V and J ends, which lost 0 bases and 0 bases, there was a span of 23 bases. Germline values: CDR1 MNHEY, CDR2 SMNVEV (reference sequence). The CDR3 extends over 20 amino acids.